A selection of T cell receptor beta chains follows, all from one sample in a study of T cells in Graves' hyperthyroidism and ophthalmopathy. From the multiplex PCR reads, TCRdb called clonotypes with MiXCR, one entry per CDR3 protein. The profile shows some 720,000 distinct CDR3 sequences, roughly 15% of them singletons. The sequenced material came from blood. Receptors were obtained from a man between 18 and 29 years old with Graves' hyperthyroidism. The CDR3 runs from the conserved cysteine through the conserved F or W. Fields, in order: D gene, J gene, clone size, V gene, CDR3 DNA, CDR3 protein. The D gene is left open where the match is weak. Clone size, where shown, is once, few, many, or a class for clones that have expanded.

d_call: .; j_call: TRBJ2-7; clone_size: .; v_call: TRBV20-1; cdr3_nt: TGCAGTGCTAGAAGACTAGTAACGACCTACGAGCAGTACTTC; cdr3_aa: CSARRLVTTYEQYF
d_call: .; j_call: TRBJ2-2; clone_size: few; v_call: TRBV6-1; cdr3_nt: TGTGCCAGCAGGCAGGGCCCCGGGGAGCTGTTTTTT; cdr3_aa: CASRQGPGELFF
d_call: .; j_call: TRBJ2-1; clone_size: many; v_call: TRBV5-1; cdr3_nt: TGCGCCAGCACCCCCGGGGAGGGGGAATTCAATGAGCAGTTCTTC; cdr3_aa: CASTPGEGEFNEQFF
d_call: .; j_call: TRBJ2-6; clone_size: many; v_call: TRBV27; cdr3_nt: TGTGCCAGCAGTTTGTCCTCGGGACTCCCTCTCTCTGGGGCCAACGTCCTGACTTTC; cdr3_aa: CASSLSSGLPLSGANVLTF
d_call: TRBD2; j_call: TRBJ2-2; clone_size: few; v_call: TRBV6-1; cdr3_nt: TGTGCCAGCAGTCTCTTAGCGGGAGGGCCGAACACCGGGGAGCTGTTTTTT; cdr3_aa: CASSLLAGGPNTGELFF
d_call: TRBD2; j_call: TRBJ2-7; clone_size: many; v_call: TRBV2; cdr3_nt: TGTGCCAGCAGTGAAGCCTCTGGACTAGCGGACTCCTACGAGCAGTACTTC; cdr3_aa: CASSEASGLADSYEQYF
d_call: .; j_call: TRBJ2-1; clone_size: .; v_call: TRBV20-1; cdr3_nt: TGCAGTGCTAGAGGTCTAACGGGAGCTAACCATGAGCAGTTCTTC; cdr3_aa: CSARGLTGANHEQFF
d_call: TRBD1; j_call: TRBJ2-7; clone_size: .; v_call: TRBV7-8; cdr3_nt: TGTGCCAGCAGCTTAGGAGACAGGGGGGGCTACGAGCAGTACTTC; cdr3_aa: CASSLGDRGGYEQYF
d_call: TRBD2; j_call: TRBJ2-5; clone_size: many; v_call: TRBV20-1; cdr3_nt: TGCAGTGCTGGAGGAATAGCGGGAGTAACCGAGACCCAGTACTTC; cdr3_aa: CSAGGIAGVTETQYF
d_call: TRBD1; j_call: TRBJ2-5; clone_size: many; v_call: TRBV2; cdr3_nt: TGTGCCAGCAGTGATTACGGACAGGGAAGGAAGTACTTC; cdr3_aa: CASSDYGQGRKYF
d_call: .; j_call: TRBJ2-3; clone_size: few; v_call: TRBV7-9; cdr3_nt: TGTGCCAGCAGCTTAGTGGGGACACTCAAACCCACAGATACGCAGTATTTT; cdr3_aa: CASSLVGTLKPTDTQYF
d_call: TRBD2; j_call: TRBJ2-1; clone_size: .; v_call: TRBV29-1; cdr3_nt: TGCAGCATGGTAGCGGGAACTTCCTACAATGAGCAGTTCTTC; cdr3_aa: CSMVAGTSYNEQFF
d_call: .; j_call: TRBJ2-1; clone_size: .; v_call: TRBV12-3/TRBV12-4; cdr3_nt: TGTGCCAGCAGCCGCAGAGGGCCGGCTATGTCCTACAATGAGCAGTTCTTC; cdr3_aa: CASSRRGPAMSYNEQFF
d_call: .; j_call: TRBJ1-1; clone_size: .; v_call: TRBV7-9; cdr3_nt: TGTGCCAGCAGCTTATTACGGCTGAACACTGAAGCTTTCTTT; cdr3_aa: CASSLLRLNTEAFF
d_call: .; j_call: TRBJ1-4; clone_size: few; v_call: TRBV2; cdr3_nt: TGTGCCAGTCGGGACCGCAAGAATAATGAAAAACTGTTTTTT; cdr3_aa: CASRDRKNNEKLFF
d_call: TRBD1; j_call: TRBJ2-7; clone_size: few; v_call: TRBV20-1; cdr3_nt: TGCAGTGCGGGGACAGCTTCCTACGAGCAGTACTTC; cdr3_aa: CSAGTASYEQYF
d_call: TRBD1; j_call: TRBJ1-4; clone_size: few; v_call: TRBV20-1; cdr3_nt: TGCAGTGCTTCCAGGGGGCTAACTAATGAAAAACTGTTTTTT; cdr3_aa: CSASRGLTNEKLFF
d_call: TRBD1; j_call: TRBJ1-4; clone_size: .; v_call: TRBV29-1; cdr3_nt: TGCAGCGTTGAAGTACTTGGCAGGGGGGGTGAAAAACTGTTTTTT; cdr3_aa: CSVEVLGRGGEKLFF
d_call: .; j_call: TRBJ1-3; clone_size: .; v_call: TRBV6-1; cdr3_nt: TGTGCCAGCAGAGAGAGCTCTGGAAACACCATATATTTT; cdr3_aa: CASRESSGNTIYF
d_call: TRBD2; j_call: TRBJ2-1; clone_size: .; v_call: TRBV6-1; cdr3_nt: TGTGCCAGCAGTCCTAGCGGGAGATACAGTGAGCAGTTCTTC; cdr3_aa: CASSPSGRYSEQFF
d_call: .; j_call: TRBJ2-5; clone_size: .; v_call: TRBV9; cdr3_nt: TGTGCCAGCAGCCGTAACGGACAGCAAGAGACCCAGTACTTC; cdr3_aa: CASSRNGQQETQYF
d_call: TRBD2; j_call: TRBJ2-7; clone_size: .; v_call: TRBV5-5; cdr3_nt: TGTGCCAGCAGCCAAGATAGCGGGAGCTCCTACGAGCAGTACTTC; cdr3_aa: CASSQDSGSSYEQYF
d_call: TRBD1; j_call: TRBJ1-1; clone_size: .; v_call: TRBV5-1; cdr3_nt: TGCGCCAGCAGCTTGGGGGACAGGGAAACGGGAAACACTGAAGCTTTCTTT; cdr3_aa: CASSLGDRETGNTEAFF
d_call: .; j_call: TRBJ2-3; clone_size: .; v_call: TRBV6-1; cdr3_nt: TGTGCCAGCAGTTACGCGGTTCGGCCACGGGGGACAGATACGCAGTATTTT; cdr3_aa: CASSYAVRPRGTDTQYF
d_call: .; j_call: TRBJ2-7; clone_size: many; v_call: TRBV3-1; cdr3_nt: TGTGCCAGCAGCCAGGGAAGAGGGGGCGAGCAGTACTTC; cdr3_aa: CASSQGRGGEQYF
d_call: TRBD2; j_call: TRBJ2-1; clone_size: .; v_call: TRBV25-1; cdr3_nt: TGTGCCAGCAGTACCAGCGGGGCGAATGAGCAGTTCTTC; cdr3_aa: CASSTSGANEQFF
d_call: TRBD2; j_call: TRBJ2-1; clone_size: .; v_call: TRBV20-1; cdr3_nt: TGCAGTGCTCCCGGGACTAGCGGGAAGAGCTCCTACAATGAGCAGTTCTTC; cdr3_aa: CSAPGTSGKSSYNEQFF
d_call: TRBD2; j_call: TRBJ2-5; clone_size: many; v_call: TRBV3-1; cdr3_nt: TGTGCCAGCAGCCAACGGACTAGCGGGAGGGCCACGGAGACCCAGTACTTC; cdr3_aa: CASSQRTSGRATETQYF
d_call: TRBD1; j_call: TRBJ2-1; clone_size: few; v_call: TRBV7-9; cdr3_nt: TGTGCCAGCAGACCTGACAGGGCCGAGGACAATGAGCAGTTCTTC; cdr3_aa: CASRPDRAEDNEQFF
d_call: .; j_call: TRBJ2-5; clone_size: .; v_call: TRBV6-5; cdr3_nt: TGTGCCAGCAGTTACGGGGGCGCCATAAGGGAGACCCAGTACTTC; cdr3_aa: CASSYGGAIRETQYF
d_call: .; j_call: TRBJ2-5; clone_size: few; v_call: TRBV6-1; cdr3_nt: TGTGCCAGCACCGACTGGGAGGACAAAGAGACCCAGTACTTC; cdr3_aa: CASTDWEDKETQYF
d_call: .; j_call: TRBJ1-3; clone_size: .; v_call: TRBV6-2/TRBV6-3; cdr3_nt: TGTGCCAGCAGTCTAGGTCGGGGGTACGGAAACACCATATATTTT; cdr3_aa: CASSLGRGYGNTIYF
d_call: TRBD2; j_call: TRBJ2-1; clone_size: few; v_call: TRBV12-3/TRBV12-4; cdr3_nt: TGTGCCAGCAGTTTTGTCGGGGGCTTCGGACTAGCGGGATTCGGTGAGCAGTTCTTC; cdr3_aa: CASSFVGGFGLAGFGEQFF
d_call: .; j_call: TRBJ2-1; clone_size: few; v_call: TRBV6-2/TRBV6-3; cdr3_nt: TGTGCCAGCAGTGAAACCCTCTTTCTAGCGACCCCCAGGAGTGAGCAGTTCTTC; cdr3_aa: CASSETLFLATPRSEQFF
d_call: TRBD2; j_call: TRBJ2-1; clone_size: .; v_call: TRBV19; cdr3_nt: TGTGCCAGTAGGGTCCATAGCGGGAGGCCCTACAATGAGCAGTTCTTC; cdr3_aa: CASRVHSGRPYNEQFF
d_call: TRBD1; j_call: TRBJ1-1; clone_size: many; v_call: TRBV28; cdr3_nt: TGTGCCAGCCGAACGGGACAGGGGGCTTACACTGAAGCTTTCTTT; cdr3_aa: CASRTGQGAYTEAFF
d_call: .; j_call: TRBJ2-7; clone_size: .; v_call: TRBV12-3/TRBV12-4; cdr3_nt: TGTGCCAGCAGTTTGATTACAACCTCCTACGAGCAGTACTTC; cdr3_aa: CASSLITTSYEQYF
d_call: .; j_call: TRBJ1-1; clone_size: many; v_call: TRBV20-1; cdr3_nt: TGCAGTGCTAACTCCGCCGAAGCTTTCTTT; cdr3_aa: CSANSAEAFF
d_call: TRBD1; j_call: TRBJ1-2; clone_size: few; v_call: TRBV18; cdr3_nt: TGTGCCAGCTCACCACCCACAGGGGGAGGTAACTATGGCTACACCTTC; cdr3_aa: CASSPPTGGGNYGYTF
d_call: .; j_call: TRBJ2-5; clone_size: .; v_call: TRBV28; cdr3_nt: TGTGCCAGCAGTCCCCCTGACAAAGGTTGGCAAGAGACCCAGTACTTC; cdr3_aa: CASSPPDKGWQETQYF